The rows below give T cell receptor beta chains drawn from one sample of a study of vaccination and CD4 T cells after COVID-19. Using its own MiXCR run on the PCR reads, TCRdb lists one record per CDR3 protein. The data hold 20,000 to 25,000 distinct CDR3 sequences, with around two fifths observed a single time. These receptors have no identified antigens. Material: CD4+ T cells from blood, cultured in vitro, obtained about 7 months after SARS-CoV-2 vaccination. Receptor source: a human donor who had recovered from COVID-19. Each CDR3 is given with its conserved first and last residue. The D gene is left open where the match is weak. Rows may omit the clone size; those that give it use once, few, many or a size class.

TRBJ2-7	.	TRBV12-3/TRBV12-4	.	TGTGCCAGCAGTTATCGAGACCGGGACTACGAGCAGTACTTC	CASSYRDRDYEQYF
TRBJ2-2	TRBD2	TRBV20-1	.	TGCAGTGCTAGAGATAGGAGACTAGCACCGAACACCGGGGAGCTGTTTTTT	CSARDRRLAPNTGELFF
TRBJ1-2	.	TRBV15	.	TGTGCCACCAGCAGAGGGGCAGGCTATGGCTACACCTTC	CATSRGAGYGYTF
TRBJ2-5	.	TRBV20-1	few	TGCAGTGCTAGAAGAGACCAAGAGACCCAGTACTTC	CSARRDQETQYF
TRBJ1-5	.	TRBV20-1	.	TGCAGTGCTAGTAAGGACACCAATCAGCCCCAGCATTTT	CSASKDTNQPQHF
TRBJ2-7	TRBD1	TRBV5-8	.	TGTGCCAGCAGCTTGGGGAGGACAGGGAACGAGCAGTACTTC	CASSLGRTGNEQYF
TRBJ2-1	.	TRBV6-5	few	TGTGCCAGCAGTTATGGTCGAGGGGGCTACAATGAGCAGTTCTTC	CASSYGRGGYNEQFF
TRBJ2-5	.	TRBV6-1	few	TGTGCCAGCAGTCCGAGGGGAAAGGAGACCCAGTACTTC	CASSPRGKETQYF
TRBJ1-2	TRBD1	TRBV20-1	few	TGCAGTGCTAGTTCAGGTTCAGGGGGCGCCTATGGCTACACCTTC	CSASSGSGGAYGYTF
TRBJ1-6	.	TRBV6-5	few	TGTGCCAGCAGTTACGGGGCAGGGCCGGATTCACCCCTCCACTTT	CASSYGAGPDSPLHF
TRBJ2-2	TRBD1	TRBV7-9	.	TGTGCCAGCAGCGGACAGGGGGGCCGGGAGCTGTTTTTT	CASSGQGGRELFF
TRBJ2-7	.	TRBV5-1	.	TGCGCCAGCACCGATATGGTCTCCTACGAGCAGTACTTC	CASTDMVSYEQYF
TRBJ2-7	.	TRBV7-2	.	TGTGCCAGCAGCTTTTCGGCGGGTACCGAGCAGTACTTC	CASSFSAGTEQYF
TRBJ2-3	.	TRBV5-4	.	TGTGCCAGCAGCTTTGACATCTCTAGCACAGATACGCAGTATTTT	CASSFDISSTDTQYF
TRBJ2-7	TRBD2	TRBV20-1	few	TGCAGTGCCCGCGGGAGGTTCTACGAGCAGTACTTC	CSARGRFYEQYF